This TCR beta chain was documented in a study of CD4 T cells in relation to SARS-CoV-2 and coronaviruses. At the level of the study: Negative control cultures got HIV-1 Nef peptides or no peptide. Study-level points and caveats: In around two thirds of donors, memory CD4+ clonotypes crossrecognized SARS-CoV-2 and at least one common cold coronavirus spike.

The unexposed donors gave CD4+ T cells in about 2010-2018, prior to COVID-19. After nine to ten days of culture, CD4+ T cells were isolated. As cell numbers allowed, unexposed-donor CD4+ T cells faced SARS-CoV-2 S/N and four cold-coronavirus spikes. Cultures received half-medium IL-2 refreshes on days 3 and 7. Sequencing used immunoSEQ multiplex PCR; TCRdb keeps in-frame clones, though not all of them. Of around 20,000 clones in the sample, about 73% are singletons; the top ten hold 15% to 20%. A few counts support this clone. Its cognate antigen is unknown. Germline V gene sequence: CDR1 SGHTA, CDR2 FQGNSA. V was shortened by 0 bases and J by 1 base, with 9 bases between the two germline ends. The CDR3 is 16 residues long.

The chain joins TRBV7-2 to TRBJ2-2, with D hard to call. This sequence was found in a human donor in good health. Sequencing was done on a sample of CD4+ T cells from PBMCs, cultured in vitro. The CDR3 here is CASSLASAGNTGELFF. CDR3 bases: TGTGCCAGCAGCTTAGCGTCGGCAGGGAACACCGGGGAGCTGTTTTTT. Drawing the rest from reference TRBV7-2 and TRBJ2-2, the complete variable domain is GAGVSQSPSNKVTEKGKDVELRCDPISGHTALYWYRQSLGQGLEFLIYFQGNSAPDKSGLPSDRFSAERTGGSVSTLTIQRTQQEDSAVYLCASSLASAGNTGELFFGEGSRLTVL.